This T cell receptor beta chain was sequenced for a study of naive and memory T cell subsets (dated by TCRdb to 2016 to 2017). Background on the whole study: An open-source, UMI-based TCR alpha and beta sequencing pipeline was applied to sorted naive and memory peripheral blood T cell subsets. The functional CMV T cell responses agreed completely with IgG serology results. RNA was DNase-treated and reverse transcribed with TCR constant-region primers, mostly using SuperScript III.

Results and caveats for the whole study, not just this receptor: Gini index rose and Shannon and inverse Simpson diversity fell from naive through CM, EM and EMRA in both CD4 and CD8 cells. Naive repertoires, especially CD8, contained a few larger clonotypes, possibly memory cells re-expressing CD45RA. After error correction, only a single occurrence was seen for over 95% of naive TCR sequences, so much steeper abundance distributions were produced than in memory subsets. RNA-based TCR counts may be affected by expression changes linked to T cell activation and differentiation. Each clonotype was defined as a single alpha or beta chain sequence rather than as a paired alpha/beta receptor. The repertoire findings for the naive and memory subsets could not be validated, as no ground truth was available. TCR abundance followed a power law whose exponent differed between naive and memory subsets but was consistent across the three individuals.

This clonotype was counted only a few times. Its antigen remains unidentified. Qualities for individual bases were not recorded, and no much larger clone is one base off. Relative to germline, V is 6 bases shorter and J is 2 bases shorter, with 17 bases between their ends. CDR1 and CDR2 are drawn from the germline V gene (reference sequence): DFQATT, SNEGSKA. There are 15 amino acids in the CDR3, from cysteine to phenylalanine inclusive. Just CDR3 DNA is preserved here, 45 bases in frame from base 1. The library was generated by UMI-ligation and nested PCR. To cover both TRBC1 and TRBC2, the beta constant-region primer consisted of an equimolar mix of two oligonucleotides. A single-stranded oligonucleotide carrying the SP2 primer and a 12-nucleotide UMI was ligated to the 3' end of the cDNA by T4 RNA ligase 1. The ligated cDNA went through four rounds of PCR with nested alpha and beta constant-region primers together with the SP2 primer. The ligation reaction was kept at 16 degrees C for roughly 18-24 hours. To avoid over-amplification, PCR2 was usually performed as a SYBR Green qPCR and halted once a predetermined threshold was reached. All purifications after the first were performed with Agencourt AMPure XP magnetic beads. Library amounts were measured by Qubit and library quality was assessed on a TapeStation, where the main peak was expected at around 650 bp. The pooled libraries were sequenced on an Illumina MiSeq using v2 2x251 paired-end kits, which usually yielded roughly 0.85-2.1 million reads per sample. Each sample was pooled at 4 nM, and roughly 4.5-7% PhiX was included to help cluster recognition. The source study handled its data this way. FASTQ reads processed by Demultiplexor were assigned V and J genes by Decombinator through tag matching that tolerated a single base-pair mismatch. Collapsinator used UMIs to correct both sequencing errors and frequency errors arising from PCR heterogeneity. TCRs were translated and CDR3s were extracted from the conserved cysteine to the FGXG phenylalanine by CDR3Translator, with non-productive sequences being flagged. Gini, Shannon entropy and inverse Simpson indices were computed after subsampling the repertoires to the same number of UMI-defined TCRs. Clonotype abundance distributions were fitted to a power law by maximum likelihood within the linear range. For one naive CD8 sample, the pipeline and MIGEC produced similar UMI counts, unique TCR numbers and clonal distributions. One analysis removed from the naive repertoire any naive TCRs that were also found in any memory subset from the same donor. The repertoires were searched for roughly 7,000 CMV-associated CDR3 sequences that had been compiled from VDJdb and a published dataset. TCRdb trimmed public reads at Q25 via fastp, called clones via MiXCR and kept in-frame beta chains. Each CDR3 protein gets just one entry, which takes the most common genes and DNA from the rows behind it. The V and J calls shown here were made by TCRdb, not taken from the authors' results. This sample comprises under 150,000 distinct CDR3 sequences, approximately 15% of them detected only once. The ten largest clones capture around 0.14% of the sample.

TCR alpha and beta chain libraries were amplified separately from the second PCR step onward. To determine each donor's CMV status, fresh PBMCs were stimulated overnight with CMV viral lysate, and IFNgamma production from CD4+ T cells was then assessed. CD4 T cells were positively selected with Miltenyi beads, followed by positive selection of CD8 T cells from the CD4-negative fraction. After staining for CD3, CD4, CD8, CD45RA, CD27 and a live/dead dye, cells were sorted on a BD Aria II into four subsets based on CD45RA and CD27. Blood came from three healthy volunteers, each fractionated into CD4 and CD8 T cells and then into four differentiation subsets. About 110 ml of peripheral blood was taken from each donor, and PBMC were separated by density-gradient centrifugation on Ficoll-Paque PLUS. Sorted cells were lysed in RLT buffer, and RNA was extracted with a Qiagen RNeasy kit and stored at -80°C.

Rearrangement joined TRBV20-1 to TRBJ1-5, with the D gene call left open. The sequencing sample was made of naive CD4+ T cells from blood. The sample's cell subset or site label is to be understood as: naive T cells, CD45RA high CD27+. The TCR was taken from a human donor in good health. CDR3 protein: CSAPGLGSGNQPQHF. The base sequence is TGCAGTGCCCCTGGATTGGGATCCGGCAATCAGCCCCAGCATTTT.